This TCR beta chain derives from a study of identical twins. Study-wide results and caveats: Insertions were fewer in abundant cord blood beta clonotypes, whereas memory repertoires showed none of this pattern.

Per germline, CDR1 DFQATT and CDR2 SNEGSKA (reference sequence). Trimming cost V 5 bases and J 5 bases, with 22 bases left between them. The CDR3 contains 15 residues. TCRdb ran MiXCR on the 5' RACE reads and lists one entry per CDR3 protein. Of approximately 700,000 distinct CDR3 sequences in the sample, about 18% were seen once. Only a few counts were recorded for this clonotype. Its target is not known. In addition, the sample was reused for a study of T cells expressing NK-cell markers. That source notes: All TCR beta repertoires analysed originated from sorted CD3+CD56+NKG2C+, CD3+CD56+NKG2C- and CD3+CD56-NKG2C+ T cells. In the group of eight sequenced donors, seven were HCMV-seropositive and one was seronegative.

The sample taken for sequencing was PBMCs. The V gene is TRBV20-1, the J gene TRBJ2-7, with D possibly matching TRBD2 (6 bases). The sequence came from a woman aged 18-29 years in good health. In DNA form, the CDR3 reads TGCAGTGCTCCCAAACCGGGACTGACTTTTAACGAGCAGTACTTC. It yields the protein CSAPKPGLTFNEQYF.